The following is a T cell receptor (beta chain) sequence with its context. Its target is unknown. This sample was taken from a study of T cell responses to AZD1222 COVID-19 vaccine. TCRdb's copy holds only in-frame clones and misses some; the assay was immunoSEQ multiplex PCR. The sample has approximately 140,000 clones, approximately 93% seen once. Study outcomes and limitations: The peak T cell response came first, and repertoires were sampled only after it. Nearly half of spike-specific TCRs reportedly target unmutated variant regions. White British donors predominated, females outnumbered males, and clonal diversity was possibly underestimated.

Trimming pared 1 base from V and 9 bases from J, leaving 12 bases between. The CDR3 is 13 residues long. The source was peripheral blood, collected on day 0 of MenACWY control vaccination. The source of this sequence is an adult in good health. The genes are TRBV12-3 or TRBV12-4 and TRBJ1-1; D is uncertain. The CDR3: CASSLGGGIKAFF. The CDR3 DNA reads as TGTGCCAGCAGTTTAGGGGGTGGGATAAAAGCTTTCTTT.